This TCR beta chain originates from a study of T cells after yellow fever vaccination. In the study overall: It was SMART-Seq v4 Ultra Low Input that prepared the fractions with low cell numbers.

Broader study findings: Though it reached lower strength, the secondary response hit its peak faster, day 5 versus 15.

In regard to this clonotype: The target antigen is unknown.

The authors made TCR cDNA by 5'RACE template switching, adding a universal primer site and UMIs. Using its own MiXCR run on the 5' RACE reads, TCRdb lists one record per CDR3 protein. Seen here are about 340,000 distinct CDR3 sequences, more than 8.5% observed once, and the top ten hold approximately 18%. The CDR3 runs 12 residues. The germline V gene has CDR1 MNHEY and CDR2 SMNVEV (reference sequence). The V and J ends lost 3 bases and 8 bases respectively, with 10 bases between them. This sample comprised PBMCs, obtained on the day of the first yellow fever vaccination. The sequence derives from a man younger than 30 who received the YFV17D yellow fever vaccine. The V gene is TRBV27, the J gene TRBJ1-2; D not resolved. CDR3 coding DNA: TGTGCCAGCAGTTTCCTAGGTGGCGGCTACACCTTC. Protein sequence: CASSFLGGGYTF.